This TCR beta chain was recorded in a study of OX40 agonist ivuxolimab in advanced cancers. Overall study: Ivuxolimab, an agonistic anti-OX40 (CD134) antibody, was given to patients. Hepatocellular carcinoma, melanoma, renal cell or head and neck cancer affected the dose-escalation patients. Whole-study findings and limits: Within 6 weeks, CD4+ and CD8+ blood T cells expanded clonally at 0.1 to 3.0 mg/kg.

This CDR3 has 15 amino acids. V gave up 7 bases and J gave up 1 base, with 17 bases separating them. Germline V gene sequence: CDR1 MNHEY, CDR2 SVGAGI. With autoimmune disease history or systemic immunosuppression, patients were excluded. The method was immunoSEQ multiplex PCR; TCRdb's version includes in-frame clones alone and lacks a portion of them. Among tens of thousands of clones listed, roughly four fifths were seen once. Worth noting for this clone: Its specificity is unknown.

This chain links TRBV6-5 with TRBJ2-7; the D is unclear. Sequencing used CD4+ or CD8+ T cells sorted from blood, obtained in a trial of the OX40 agonist ivuxolimab. The TCR originated in an adult with an advanced solid tumor such as melanoma, head and neck, liver or kidney cancer. CDR3: CASTTLQKESYEQYF. The CDR3 DNA reads TGTGCCAGCACAACGCTTCAGAAAGAGTCCTACGAGCAGTACTTC.